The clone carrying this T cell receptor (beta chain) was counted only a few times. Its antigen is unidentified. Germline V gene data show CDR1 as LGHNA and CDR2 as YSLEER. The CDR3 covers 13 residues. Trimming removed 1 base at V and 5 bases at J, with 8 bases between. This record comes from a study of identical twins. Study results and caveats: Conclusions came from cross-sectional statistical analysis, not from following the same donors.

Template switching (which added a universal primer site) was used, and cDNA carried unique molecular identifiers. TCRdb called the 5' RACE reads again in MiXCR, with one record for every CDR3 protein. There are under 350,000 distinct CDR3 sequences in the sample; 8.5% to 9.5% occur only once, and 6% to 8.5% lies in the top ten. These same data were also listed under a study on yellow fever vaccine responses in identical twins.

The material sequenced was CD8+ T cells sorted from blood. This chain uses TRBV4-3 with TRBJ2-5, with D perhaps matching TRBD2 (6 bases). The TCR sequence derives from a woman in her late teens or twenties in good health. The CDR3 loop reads CASSQGLVETQYF. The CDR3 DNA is TGCGCCAGCAGCCAAGGACTAGTTGAGACCCAGTACTTC.